This is a list of T cell receptor beta chains from one sample in a study of neoadjuvant nivolumab and ipilimumab in lung cancer. The data were produced by immunoSEQ multiplex PCR, yet TCRdb's version contains in-frame clones alone and is incomplete. The data show about 29,000 clones, 76% seen once. The specimen comprised tumor tissue, sampled after neoadjuvant nivolumab, alone or with ipilimumab, at or shortly before surgery. The receptors shown here come from an adult with non-small cell lung cancer. Each CDR3 is given with its conserved first and last residue. A D gene is named only where the DNA matches it firmly. Some rows mark clone size as missing; the rest say once, few, many or name a class of expanded clone.

>few|TRBV2|TRBJ1-1|TRBD1
CASSPRGGWVTEAFF
TGTGCCAGCAGCCCCCGAGGGGGCTGGGTCACTGAAGCTTTCTTT
>-|TRBV30|TRBJ2-7|TRBD1
CAWAGTGWHEQYF
TGTGCCTGGGCCGGGACAGGGTGGCACGAGCAGTACTTC
>-|TRBV14|TRBJ1-4|-
CASSFIQSQNEKLFF
TGTGCCAGCAGCTTTATACAGAGTCAAAATGAAAAACTGTTTTTT
>-|TRBV28|TRBJ1-6|TRBD1
CASRPGQDENSPLHF
TGTGCCAGCAGGCCAGGACAGGACGAAAATTCACCCCTCCACTTT
>-|TRBV7-9|TRBJ2-1|TRBD1
CASSTGTGGVEQFF
TGTGCCAGCAGCACCGGGACAGGGGGGGTGGAGCAGTTCTTC
>-|TRBV18|TRBJ2-6|-
CASSPDLPFSGANVLTF
TGTGCCAGCTCACCTGACCTCCCTTTTTCTGGGGCCAACGTCCTGACTTTC
>-|TRBV7-8|TRBJ1-2|TRBD1
CASSLSGQGPGYTF
TGTGCCAGCAGCTTATCGGGACAGGGACCTGGCTACACCTTC
>once|TRBV27|TRBJ1-2|-
CASSPEGGYGYTF
TGTGCCAGCAGTCCCGAGGGTGGCTATGGCTACACCTTC
>-|TRBV30|TRBJ1-5|-
CAWSDSNQPQHF
TGTGCCTGGAGTGACAGCAATCAGCCCCAGCATTTT
>-|TRBV7-3|TRBJ1-2|-
CASITPPGGRYGYTF
TGTGCCAGCATCACGCCCCCGGGGGGCCGGTATGGCTACACCTTC
>-|TRBV7-9|TRBJ2-2|-
CASSLGVSGAGELFF
TGTGCCAGCAGCTTAGGGGTTTCGGGAGCCGGGGAGCTGTTTTTT
>-|TRBV5-1|TRBJ2-5|TRBD2
CASSYASGGVQQETQYF
TGCGCCAGCAGCTACGCTAGCGGGGGGGTCCAACAAGAGACCCAGTACTTC
>medium-sized|TRBV19|TRBJ2-2|-
CASRTVGGMSTGELFF
TGTGCCAGTCGGACCGTAGGGGGGATGAGCACCGGGGAGCTGTTTTTT
>-|TRBV6-1|TRBJ2-2|-
CASSGTAVAGELFF
TGTGCCAGCAGTGGGACAGCGGTTGCCGGGGAGCTGTTTTTT
>-|TRBV4-3|TRBJ2-1|TRBD1
CASSQEPTGGNEQFF
TGCGCCAGCAGCCAAGAGCCGACAGGGGGCAATGAGCAGTTCTTC
>few|TRBV6-6|TRBJ1-5|-
CASSYSDNQPQHF
TGTGCCAGCAGTTACTCGGACAATCAGCCCCAGCATTTT
>-|TRBV20-1|TRBJ1-1|TRBD1
CSATGGTEAFF
TGCAGTGCTACAGGGGGCACTGAAGCTTTCTTT
>-|TRBV7-2|TRBJ2-7|TRBD1
CASSLGQGSTEQYF
TGTGCCAGCAGCTTAGGACAGGGGTCTACCGAGCAGTACTTC
>-|TRBV6-1|TRBJ2-1|-
CASSEAGYYNEQFF
TGTGCCAGCAGTGAGGCAGGATATTACAATGAGCAGTTCTTC
>-|TRBV5-5|TRBJ2-5|-
CASSEQGSETQYF
TGTGCCAGCAGCGAACAGGGTAGCGAGACCCAGTACTTC
>once|TRBV30|TRBJ2-2|TRBD2
CAWSGDSGLPTGELFF
TGTGCCTGGAGTGGGGACTCGGGACTACCCACCGGGGAGCTGTTTTTT
>-|TRBV5-1|TRBJ2-1|TRBD2
CASSSRLAGGAYNEQFF
TGCGCCAGCAGCTCCCGACTAGCGGGGGGCGCCTACAATGAGCAGTTCTTC
>-|TRBV5-1|TRBJ1-4|-
CASSLQGGEKLFF
TGCGCCAGCAGCTTACAGGGAGGGGAAAAACTGTTTTTT
>-|TRBV5-4|TRBJ1-2|-
CASRSGQNIHGYTF
TGTGCCAGCAGATCAGGACAGAACATCCATGGCTACACCTTC
>once|TRBV6-6|TRBJ2-7|-
CASSYHPYEQYF
TGTGCCAGCAGTTACCACCCCTACGAGCAGTACTTC
>once|TRBV15|TRBJ2-6|-
CATSRAGAGANVLTF
TGTGCCACCAGCAGAGCAGGGGCAGGGGCCAACGTCCTGACTTTC
>-|TRBV5-1|TRBJ2-5|TRBD2
CASSPGRGGGETQYF
TGCGCCAGCAGCCCTGGGAGGGGTGGCGGCGAGACCCAGTACTTC
>-|TRBV5-6|TRBJ1-2|-
CASSLMPANYGYTF
TGTGCCAGCAGCTTGATGCCAGCGAACTATGGCTACACCTTC
>few|TRBV6-5|TRBJ1-1|-
CASSYLIGSEAFF
TGTGCCAGCAGTTACCTAATAGGATCTGAAGCTTTCTTT
>-|TRBV19|TRBJ1-2|-
CASKTMGGNYGYTF
TGTGCCAGTAAGACTATGGGAGGTAACTATGGCTACACCTTC
>-|TRBV7-7|TRBJ2-3|-
CASSLSGSTDTQYF
TGTGCTAGCAGCTTATCCGGGAGCACAGATACGCAGTATTTT
>-|TRBV2|TRBJ1-1|-
CASTADVNTEAFF
TGTGCCAGCACGGCGGACGTGAACACTGAAGCTTTCTTT
>-|TRBV7-9|TRBJ2-2|-
CASSLGFAAGETGELFF
TGTGCCAGCAGCTTGGGGTTTGCGGCAGGGGAGACCGGGGAGCTGTTTTTT
>-|TRBV19|TRBJ1-2|TRBD1
CASSTTGDVNYGYTF
TGTGCCAGTAGCACCACAGGGGATGTTAACTATGGCTACACCTTC
>-|TRBV29-1|TRBJ1-2|-
CSVDAGRLGYTF
TGCAGCGTTGACGCAGGAAGGCTGGGCTACACCTTC
>-|TRBV4-1|TRBJ2-5|TRBD1
CASAEGGRETQYF
TGCGCCAGCGCCGAAGGGGGCAGGGAGACCCAGTACTTC
>few|TRBV4-2|TRBJ2-7|-
CASSQETTRVYEQYF
TGTGCCAGCAGCCAAGAAACGACTCGGGTCTACGAGCAGTACTTC
>-|TRBV5-1|TRBJ2-3|-
CASGEEDTQYF
TGCGCCAGCGGGGAGGAGGATACGCAGTATTTT
>-|TRBV5-1|TRBJ1-1|-
CASSQGWGGTEAFF
TGCGCCAGCAGCCAAGGCTGGGGGGGCACTGAAGCTTTCTTT
>-|TRBV6-5|TRBJ1-1|-
CASSYSRGNTEAFF
TGTGCCAGCAGTTACTCGAGGGGGAATACTGAAGCTTTCTTT
>few|TRBV19|TRBJ1-2|-
CASSPLLSSYGYTF
TGTGCCAGTAGTCCACTCCTATCTAGCTATGGCTACACCTTC
>-|TRBV11-2|TRBJ2-5|-
CASRPRASGETQYF
TGTGCCAGCAGGCCGAGAGCGTCCGGTGAGACCCAGTACTTC